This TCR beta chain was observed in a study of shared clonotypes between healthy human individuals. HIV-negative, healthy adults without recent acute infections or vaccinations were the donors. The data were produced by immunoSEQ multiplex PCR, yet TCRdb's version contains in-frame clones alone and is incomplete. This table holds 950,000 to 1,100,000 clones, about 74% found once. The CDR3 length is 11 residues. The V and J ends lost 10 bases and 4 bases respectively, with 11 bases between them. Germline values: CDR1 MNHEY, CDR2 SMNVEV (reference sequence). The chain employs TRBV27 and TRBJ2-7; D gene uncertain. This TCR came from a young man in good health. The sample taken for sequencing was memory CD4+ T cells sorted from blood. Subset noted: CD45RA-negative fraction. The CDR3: CATIREYEQYF. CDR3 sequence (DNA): TGTGCCACCATCAGAGAATACGAGCAGTACTTC.